The 22 T cell receptor beta chains below come from one sample, sequenced in a study of neoadjuvant anti-PD-1 for oral cavity cancer. TCRdb keeps only in-frame clones here, not all; method: immunoSEQ multiplex PCR. Counted here are about 80,000 clones, approximately 84% occurring once; the ten biggest clones make up 2.5% to 3.5%. This specimen was PBMCs, taken before nivolumab (anti-PD-1) treatment. The source is a person aged 40-85 years with oral cavity squamous cell carcinoma.

V gene TRBV10-2 combines with J gene TRBJ2-3, with D perhaps given as TRBD1 or TRBD2 (6 bases each). The CDR3 is 15 amino acids. The V gene's germline CDR1 is WSHSY and CDR2 SAAADI. V was cut by 0 bases and J by 2 bases, with 9 bases left in between. The CDR3 coding sequence is TGCGCCAGCAGTGAGTCTGGGGGGCTCACAGATACGCAGTATTTT. This encodes CASSESGGLTDTQYF.

V is TRBV9 and J is TRBJ1-5; 9 positions agree with TRBD1. In germline, CDR1 is SGDLS, CDR2 YYNGEE. The CDR3 runs 13 residues. V lost 3 bases and J lost 7; bases outside the gene matches: 2. The CDR3 nucleotides read TGTGCCAGCAGCGGACAGGGGGGGCAGCCCCAGCATTTT. Amino acid sequence: CASSGQGGQPQHF.

The chain uses TRBV2 and TRBJ2-2, with D possibly being TRBD1 (5 bases). Trimming left V 4 bases short and J 5 bases short, with 11 bases between. Germline CDR1 reads SNHLY; CDR2 reads FYNNEI. The CDR3 totals 14 residues. CDR3 nucleotide sequence: TGTGCCAGCAGTGGTGGACAACCAACCGGGGAGCTGTTTTTT. This gives the protein CASSGGQPTGELFF.

This clone was found a few times. The genes are TRBV11-2 and TRBJ2-7; no clear D gene. There are 14 residues in the CDR3. V shed 5 bases and J shed 2 bases, with 13 bases lying between them. Per the germline V gene, CDR1 is SGHAT and CDR2 is FQNNGV. As DNA, the CDR3 is TGTGCCAGCAGCCCGCAGCCGGAAGCCTACGAGCAGTACTTC. Translation: CASSPQPEAYEQYF. Combining the CDR3 with reference TRBV11-2 and TRBJ2-7 gives the whole variable domain EAGVAQSPRYKIIEKRQSVAFWCNPISGHATLYWYQQILGQGPKLLIQFQNNGVVDDSQLPKDRFSAERLKGVDSTLKIQPAKLEDSAVYLCASSPQPEAYEQYFGPGTRLTVT.

This clone was seen a single time. J is TRBJ2-7 and V is TRBV10-3, with D tentatively TRBD1 (6 bases). Trimming left V 3 bases short and J 2 bases short, with 8 bases between. The CDR3 sequence is 13 residues long. The germline V gene has CDR1 ENHRY and CDR2 SYGVKD. CDR3 sequence reads: CAISEGGPYEQYF. The CDR3 nucleotides read TGTGCCATCAGTGAAGGGGGTCCCTACGAGCAGTACTTC.

V is TRBV11-2 and J is TRBJ2-7, with D hard to call. Germline CDR1 SGHAT, CDR2 FQNNGV. The V gene lost 1 base and the J gene lost 3 bases, with 7 bases spanning the gap. The CDR3 spans 13 residues. The CDR3 loop reads CASSLGGSYEQYF. CDR3 nucleotides: TGTGCCAGCAGCTTAGGCGGTAGCTACGAGCAGTACTTC.

The sample holds a few counts of this clone. The J gene is TRBJ2-2, the V gene TRBV19, with D maybe TRBD1 (6 bases). Germline CDR1 is LNHDA and CDR2 is SQIVND (reference sequence). The CDR3 sequence is 14 residues long. Between the trimmed V and J ends, which lost 3 bases and 5 bases, there was a span of 10 bases. In nucleotides, the CDR3 is TGTGCCAGTAGTATCGGACAGACAACCGGGGAGCTGTTTTTT. It translates to CASSIGQTTGELFF.

The V call is TRBV11-1, the J call TRBJ2-1; D gene ambiguous. This CDR3 contains 16 residues. The V gene lost 6 bases and the J gene lost 6 bases, with 21 bases spanning the gap. Looked up from germline, CDR1 is SGHAT and CDR2 is FQDESV (reference sequence). CDR3 bases: TGTGCCAGCAGTCCGACCACGCCCGTCGTATTCAATGAGCAGTTCTTC. This translates into CASSPTTPVVFNEQFF.

The V call is TRBV11-1, the J call TRBJ2-3; D may be TRBD1 (6 bases). The CDR3 totals 13 residues. Deletions cut 3 bases from V and 6 bases from J, with 10 bases between. In germline, CDR1 is SGHAT, CDR2 FQDESV (reference sequence). The CDR3 sequence is CASSFTGSDTQYF. The CDR3 nucleotides are TGTGCCAGCAGCTTCACAGGGTCTGATACGCAGTATTTT.

This rearrangement joins TRBV11-2 to TRBJ2-7, with 8 nucleotides matching TRBD1. This CDR3 has 15 amino acids. Germline CDR1 reads SGHAT; CDR2 reads FQNNGV. V was pared by 3 bases and J by 0 bases, with 4 bases of the junction left unmatched. CDR3 in DNA: TGTGCCAGCAGCTTTGGGACAGGCGGCTCCTACGAGCAGTACTTC. It codes for CASSFGTGGSYEQYF.

V usage is TRBV27 and J usage is TRBJ2-5; 11 nucleotides match TRBD2. The V and J ends lost 6 bases and 1 base, in that order; junction bases with no gene match: 1. CDR1 and CDR2 (germline): MNHEY, SMNVEV (reference sequence). This CDR3 spans 14 amino acids. The CDR3 sequence is CASRGLAAQETQYF. CDR3 nucleotides: TGTGCCAGCAGGGGACTAGCGGCCCAAGAGACCCAGTACTTC.

The rearrangement joins TRBV10-3 to TRBJ2-3; 12 bases map to TRBD1. Germline lookup yields CDR1 ENHRY and CDR2 SYGVKD. There are 16 residues in the CDR3. Trimming removed 6 bases from V and 1 base from J; junction bases left unmatched: 5. CDR3 sequence reads: CAIRGDRGLGTDTQYF. The CDR3 region has the DNA TGTGCCATCAGGGGGGACAGGGGGCTTGGCACAGATACGCAGTATTTT.

This clone turned up a few times. The chain couples TRBV29-1 to TRBJ2-7, with D tentatively TRBD2 (6 bases). The germline V and J ends were trimmed by 4 bases and 0 bases, with 10 bases remaining between them. Germline CDR1 SQVTM, CDR2 ANQGSEA. This CDR3 is built from 13 residues. The CDR3 DNA reads TGCAGCGTTGTCACGGAGGGCTCCTACGAGCAGTACTTC. Protein product: CSVVTEGSYEQYF.

This clone appeared once. The chain has TRBV6-6 and TRBJ2-7; 9 nucleotides agree with TRBD1. CDR1 and CDR2 (germline): MNHNY, SVGAGI (reference sequence). The CDR3 totals 13 residues. V gave up 4 bases and J gave up 3 bases; unmatched junction bases: 1. The CDR3 DNA sequence: TGTGCCAGCAGTTGGACAGGGGACTACGAGCAGTACTTC. Its protein is CASSWTGDYEQYF.

This clone was recorded a few times. The rearrangement joins TRBV5-1 to TRBJ1-2; D uncertain. Germline-derived CDR1 and CDR2 are SGHRS and YFSETQ. This CDR3 region has 15 residues. The germline V and J ends were trimmed by 0 bases and 0 bases, with 9 bases remaining between them. CDR3 sequence: CASSLEGYSNYGYTF. CDR3 DNA: TGCGCCAGCAGCTTGGAAGGATACTCTAACTATGGCTACACCTTC.

The V call is TRBV7-3, the J call TRBJ2-7; 7 nucleotides line up with TRBD1. The V gene end was trimmed by 4 bases and the J gene end by 5 bases; junction bases not matched to a gene: 8. Per germline, CDR1 SGHTA and CDR2 FQGTGA. This CDR3 is 14 amino acids long. CDR3 region: CASSSGQLLDEQYF. CDR3 DNA: TGTGCCAGCAGCTCGGGACAGCTCCTAGACGAGCAGTACTTC.

In regard to this clone: The sample contains more than one DNA sequence encoding this CDR3. The genes are TRBV7-9 and TRBJ2-7; tentative D call: TRBD1 (5 bases). Trimming stripped 4 bases from V and 1 base from J, with 8 bases between. Per germline, CDR1 SEHNR and CDR2 FQNEAQ (reference sequence). CDR3 size: 13 residues. As DNA, the CDR3 is TGTGCCAGCAGCTCCGGACAATCCTACGAGCAGTACTTC. It is translated as CASSSGQSYEQYF.

This clone was seen more than once but under ten times. The chain couples TRBV6-5 to TRBJ2-7; the D is unclear. The CDR3 runs to 12 residues. The germline V and J ends were trimmed by 4 bases and 6 bases, with 10 bases remaining between them. Germline V lookup: CDR1 MNHEY, CDR2 SVGAGI. The CDR3 is CASSSYSGEQYF. The DNA for the CDR3 is TGTGCCAGCAGTTCCTACAGTGGCGAGCAGTACTTC.

This rearrangement joins TRBV28 to TRBJ1-2; a weak D match, TRBD1 (5 bases). V gave up 3 bases and J gave up 2 bases, with 10 bases separating them. Germline CDR1 reads MDHEN; CDR2 reads SYDVKM. The CDR3 is 14 residues long. This CDR3 is CASSLVGTNYGYTF. CDR3 nucleotide sequence: TGTGCCAGCAGTTTGGTGGGGACCAACTATGGCTACACCTTC.

This chain uses TRBV6-1 with TRBJ2-7, with unresolved D. The CDR3 spans 13 residues. CDR1 is MNHNS and CDR2 is SASEGT in the germline V gene. Between the trimmed V and J ends, which lost 4 bases and 5 bases, there was a span of 12 bases. CDR3 nucleotide sequence: TGTGCCAGCAGTGGTGAAGCAGTCCACGAGCAGTACTTC. This translates into CASSGEAVHEQYF.

V is TRBV11-3 and J is TRBJ1-2, with TRBD1 identical over 10 bases. Germline CDR1 and CDR2: SGHNT and YENEEA. This CDR3 region has 16 residues. Trimming took 3 bases from V and 4 from J; bases not matched to a gene: 8. CDR3 bases: TGTGCCAGCAGCTTGGGGGGACAGGGGCACAGCTATGGCTACACCTTC. It yields the protein CASSLGGQGHSYGYTF.

J is TRBJ2-1 and V is TRBV5-1; 8 bases map to TRBD2. This CDR3 has 15 residues. Germline trimming cut 4 bases from V and 0 bases from J; bases unmatched to any gene: 3. The germline V gene encodes CDR1 SGHRS and CDR2 YFSETQ. In DNA, the CDR3 is TGCGCCAGCAGCGGAAGCGGGAGCTCCTACAATGAGCAGTTCTTC. Translated, it gives CASSGSGSSYNEQFF.